This TCR beta chain was profiled in a study of CD8+CD57+ T cells in acquired aplastic anemia. Findings of the study overall: Shared by patients and controls, 25 to 30 CD8+ CDR3s were abundant in patients. No significant difference in CD8+ Simpson's diversity was found between patients and controls.

V dropped 4 bases and J dropped 7 bases, with 17 bases sitting between them. Per the germline V gene, CDR1 is MGHRA and CDR2 is YSYEKL. There are 14 residues in the CDR3. The sample holds a few counts of this clonotype. Antigen specificity is unknown. For CDR3 and TCR beta VDJ profiling, genomic DNA was the template used. One entry per CDR3 protein results from TCRdb running MiXCR on the reads. The table lists roughly 500,000 distinct CDR3 sequences, less than 35% of them singletons. Before being chosen for sequencing, patients had shown CD8+CD57+ cell expansion by flow cytometry. Blood came from patients not yet given any therapy.

The sequence was obtained from a human donor with aplastic anemia. Sequences were obtained from sorted CD4+, CD8+, or CD8+CD57+ T cells (not recorded which) from PBMCs. The chain links TRBV4-1 to TRBJ2-7, with D tentatively TRBD2 (6 bases). CDR3 bases: TGCGCCAGCAGCCCTCGGGTACAGGCGGGGGAGCAGTACTTC. It translates to CASSPRVQAGEQYF.